This TCR beta chain was sequenced during a study of blood T cell repertoires in COVID-19. Study-wide background: There were acute and convalescent COVID-19 samples, and they came from the United States, Italy and Spain. T cells, B-cell-depleted T cells, or PBMCs provided the cDNA or gDNA that served as material.

This CDR3 has 13 amino acids. Trimming stripped 6 bases from V and 3 bases from J, with 15 bases between. Germline lookup yields CDR1 SQVTM and CDR2 ANQGSEA. In the authors' methods: Amplification from reference gene primers served as the basis for estimated nucleated cell counts. TCRdb keeps only in-frame clones here, not all; method: immunoSEQ multiplex PCR. V, J and clone size were drawn from that table, and D and trimming were deduced from the DNA. The data hold fewer than 150,000 clones, with roughly four fifths observed a single time. The chain uses TRBV29-1 and TRBJ2-7; maybe TRBD2 (6 bases). The origin of this receptor is a woman aged 80 or over in a cohort sampled during active or convalescent COVID-19. The sequencing sample was made of peripheral blood. The CDR3 DNA sequence: TGCAGCGTGACTAGAGCCTCGTTCTACGAGCAGTACTTC. This codes for CSVTRASFYEQYF.